Sequencing of this TCR beta chain was carried out in a study of cytomegalovirus exposure and HLA in healthy donors. Note on this clone: Its antigen is as yet unknown. The sample carries other DNA sequences with the same CDR3.

13 Jbeta primers and 60 Vbeta primers were used for the PCR. This table comes from immunoSEQ multiplex PCR, and its TCRdb copy is limited to in-frame clones, with some not included. The table shows around 180,000 clones, with 85% occurring only once. The CDR3 is 14 residues long. CDR1 and CDR2 (germline): LNHDA, SQIVND (reference sequence). Trimming left V 1 base short and J 2 bases short, with 8 bases between. Findings and caveats of the study: Later on, analysis showed that most CMV-associated TCR beta chains appeared to be HLA-restricted.

Sequencing was done on a sample of PBMCs. The TCR sequence derives from a boy aged 2 to 10 in good health and CMV-seronegative. The chain links TRBV19 to TRBJ1-2; D not certain. The CDR3 protein is CASSIGGQNYGYTF. In DNA form, the CDR3 reads TGTGCCAGTAGTATAGGAGGGCAGAACTATGGCTACACCTTC.